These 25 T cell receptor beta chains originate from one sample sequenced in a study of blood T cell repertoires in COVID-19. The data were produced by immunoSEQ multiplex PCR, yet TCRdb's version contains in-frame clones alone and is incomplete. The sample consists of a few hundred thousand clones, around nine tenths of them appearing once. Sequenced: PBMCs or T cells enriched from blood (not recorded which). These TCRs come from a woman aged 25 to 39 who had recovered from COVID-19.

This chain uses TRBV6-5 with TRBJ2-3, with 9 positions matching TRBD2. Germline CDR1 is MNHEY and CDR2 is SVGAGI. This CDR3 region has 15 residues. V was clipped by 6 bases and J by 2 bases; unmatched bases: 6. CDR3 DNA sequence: TGTGCCAGCAGAGATCAGCGGGGGGTCACAGATACGCAGTATTTT. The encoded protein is CASRDQRGVTDTQYF.

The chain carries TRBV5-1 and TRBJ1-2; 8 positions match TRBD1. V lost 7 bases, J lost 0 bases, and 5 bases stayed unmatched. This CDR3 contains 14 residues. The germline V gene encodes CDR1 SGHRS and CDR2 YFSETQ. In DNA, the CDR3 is TGCGCCAGCCGACCGGGACAGGCTAACTATGGCTACACCTTC. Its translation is CASRPGQANYGYTF.

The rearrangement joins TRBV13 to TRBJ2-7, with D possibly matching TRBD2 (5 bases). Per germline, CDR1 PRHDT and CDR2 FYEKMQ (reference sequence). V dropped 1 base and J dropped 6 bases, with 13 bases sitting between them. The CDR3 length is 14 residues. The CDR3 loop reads CASSLVLGESEQYF. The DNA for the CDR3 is TGTGCCAGCAGCTTAGTCCTCGGGGAAAGCGAGCAGTACTTC. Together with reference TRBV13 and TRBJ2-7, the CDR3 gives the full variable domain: AAGVIQSPRHLIKEKRETATLKCYPIPRHDTVYWYQQGPGQDPQFLISFYEKMQSDKGSIPDRFSAQQFSDYHSELNMSSLELGDSALYFCASSLVLGESEQYFGPGTRLTVT.

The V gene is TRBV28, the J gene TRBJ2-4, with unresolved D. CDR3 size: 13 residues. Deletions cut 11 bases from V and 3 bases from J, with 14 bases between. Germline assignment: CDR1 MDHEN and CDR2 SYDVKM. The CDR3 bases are TGTGCCGTCAAGGAGCTTGGCAAAAACATTCAGTACTTC. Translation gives CAVKELGKNIQYF.

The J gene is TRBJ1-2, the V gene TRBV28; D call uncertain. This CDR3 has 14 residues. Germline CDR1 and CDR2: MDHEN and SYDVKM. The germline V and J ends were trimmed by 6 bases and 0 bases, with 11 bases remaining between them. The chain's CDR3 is CASRAQPTNYGYTF. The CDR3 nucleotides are TGTGCCAGCAGAGCCCAACCAACTAACTATGGCTACACCTTC.

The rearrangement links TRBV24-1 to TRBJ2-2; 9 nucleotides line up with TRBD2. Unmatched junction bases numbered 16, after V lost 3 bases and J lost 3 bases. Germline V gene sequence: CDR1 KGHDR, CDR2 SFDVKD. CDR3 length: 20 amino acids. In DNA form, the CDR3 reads TGTGCCACCAGTGATACAGCGGGAGGCTCTCTAAATACTTACACCGGGGAGCTGTTTTTT. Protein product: CATSDTAGGSLNTYTGELFF.

This CDR3 is CASSRAGTGPRGEAFF. The CDR3 DNA reads TGTGCCAGCAGCCGAGCTGGGACAGGCCCACGAGGAGAAGCTTTCTTT. The chain couples TRBV7-6 to TRBJ1-1; 8 bases match TRBD1. The CDR3 is 16 residues long. J gave up 8 bases and V 5 bases, and 16 bases lay outside the gene matches. CDR1 and CDR2 (germline): SGHVS, FNYEAQ.

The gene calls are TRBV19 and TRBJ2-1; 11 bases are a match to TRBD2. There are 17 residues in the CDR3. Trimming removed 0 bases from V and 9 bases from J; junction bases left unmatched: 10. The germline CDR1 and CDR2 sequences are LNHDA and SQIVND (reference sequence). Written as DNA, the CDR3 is TGTGCCAGTAGTATAGACCTGCTAGCGGGAGGCGGTTCTGAGCAGTTCTTC. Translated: CASSIDLLAGGGSEQFF. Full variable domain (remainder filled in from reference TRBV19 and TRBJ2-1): DGGITQSPKYLFRKEGQNVTLSCEQNLNHDAMYWYRQDPGQGLRLIYYSQIVNDFQKGDIAEGYSVSREKKESFPLTVTSAQKNPTAFYLCASSIDLLAGGGSEQFFGPGTRLTVL.

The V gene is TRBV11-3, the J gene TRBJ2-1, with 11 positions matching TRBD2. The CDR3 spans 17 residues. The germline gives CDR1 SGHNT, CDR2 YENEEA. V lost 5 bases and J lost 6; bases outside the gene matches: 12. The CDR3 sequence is CASSLASTSGRGNEQFF. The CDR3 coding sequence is TGTGCCAGCAGCCTAGCTAGCACTAGCGGGAGAGGCAATGAGCAGTTCTTC.

The CDR3 region has the DNA TGTGCCAGTATCAGATCGGGAACCCTTTTCTCCTCTATCTATGGCTACACCTTC. Encoded protein: CASIRSGTLFSSIYGYTF. The rearrangement uses TRBV19 and TRBJ1-2; D unclear. V was pared by 7 bases and J by 4 bases, with 28 bases between. This CDR3 has 18 amino acids. Germline loops: CDR1 LNHDA, CDR2 SQIVND (reference sequence).

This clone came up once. The CDR3 loop is CASSQDPGDSIYGYTF. In nucleotides, the CDR3 is TGCGCCAGCAGCCAAGACCCAGGGGACAGCATTTATGGCTACACCTTC. This chain links TRBV4-3 with TRBJ1-2; TRBD1 aligns across 7 bases. V lost 0 bases and J lost 5; bases outside the gene matches: 9. The CDR3 has 16 residues. Looked up from germline, CDR1 is LGHNA and CDR2 is YSLEER.

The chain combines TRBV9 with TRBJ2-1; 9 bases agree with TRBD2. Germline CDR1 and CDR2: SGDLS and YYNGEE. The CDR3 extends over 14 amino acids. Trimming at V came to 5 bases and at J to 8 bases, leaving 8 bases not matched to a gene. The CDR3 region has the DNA TGTGCCAGCAGTGGGGCGGGAGGGCCGTATGAGCAGTTCTTC. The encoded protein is CASSGAGGPYEQFF.

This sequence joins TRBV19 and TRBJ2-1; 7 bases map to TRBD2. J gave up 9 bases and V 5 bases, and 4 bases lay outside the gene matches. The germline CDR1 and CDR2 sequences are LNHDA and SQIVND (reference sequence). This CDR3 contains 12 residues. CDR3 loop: CASSGGEGEQFF. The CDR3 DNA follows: TGTGCCAGTAGTGGCGGGGAGGGTGAGCAGTTCTTC.

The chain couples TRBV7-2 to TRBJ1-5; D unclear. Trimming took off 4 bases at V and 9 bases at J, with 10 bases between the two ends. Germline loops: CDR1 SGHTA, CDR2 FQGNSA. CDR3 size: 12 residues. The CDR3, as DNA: TGTGCCAGCAGCTGGTCTGGGAGGCCCCAGCATTTT. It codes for CASSWSGRPQHF.

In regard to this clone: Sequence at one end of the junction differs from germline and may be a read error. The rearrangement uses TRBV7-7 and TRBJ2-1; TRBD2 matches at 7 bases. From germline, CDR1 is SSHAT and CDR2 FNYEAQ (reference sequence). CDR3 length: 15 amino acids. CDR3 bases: TGTGCTAGCAGCCCCGAGGGAGGGCCATACAATGAGCAGTTCTTC. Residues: CASSPEGGPYNEQFF.

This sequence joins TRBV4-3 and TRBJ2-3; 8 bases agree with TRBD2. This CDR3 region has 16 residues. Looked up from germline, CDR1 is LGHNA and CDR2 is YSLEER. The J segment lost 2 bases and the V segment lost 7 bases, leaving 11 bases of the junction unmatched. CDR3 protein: CASKPRRGGYTDTQYF. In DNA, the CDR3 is TGCGCCAGCAAACCCCGTCGGGGGGGTTACACAGATACGCAGTATTTT.

The CDR3 nucleotides read TGTGCCAGCAGCTTCGAGGGACTCCCGAACAGTGAGCAGTTCTTC. It translates to CASSFEGLPNSEQFF. The J gene is TRBJ2-1, the V gene TRBV7-3; D might be TRBD2 (6 bases). The V end lost 3 bases, the J end lost 9 bases, and 18 bases lay between the germline ends. The CDR3 covers 15 residues. The V gene's germline CDR1 is SGHTA and CDR2 FQGTGA. Variable domain in full (rest from reference TRBV7-3 and TRBJ2-1): GAGVSQTPSNKVTEKGKYVELRCDPISGHTALYWYRQSLGQGPEFLIYFQGTGAADDSGLPNDRFFAVRPEGSVSTLKIQRTERGDSAVYLCASSFEGLPNSEQFFGPGTRLTVL.

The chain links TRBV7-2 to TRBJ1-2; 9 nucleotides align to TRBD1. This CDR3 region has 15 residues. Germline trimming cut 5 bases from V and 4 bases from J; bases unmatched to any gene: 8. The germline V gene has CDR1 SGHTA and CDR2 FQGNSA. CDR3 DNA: TGTGCCAGCAGCCTTCGGGACAGGGATATCTATGGCTACACCTTC. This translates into CASSLRDRDIYGYTF.

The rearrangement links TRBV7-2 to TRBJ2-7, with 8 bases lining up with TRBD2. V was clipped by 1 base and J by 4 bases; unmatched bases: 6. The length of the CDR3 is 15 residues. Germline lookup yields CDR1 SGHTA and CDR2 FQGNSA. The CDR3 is CASSLDGTSFYEQYF. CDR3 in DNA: TGTGCCAGCAGCTTAGACGGGACTAGTTTTTACGAGCAGTACTTC.

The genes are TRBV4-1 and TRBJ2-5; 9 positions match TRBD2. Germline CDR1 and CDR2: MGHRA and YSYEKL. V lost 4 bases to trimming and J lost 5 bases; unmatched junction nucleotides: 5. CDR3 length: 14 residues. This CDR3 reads CASSLIAGVETQYF. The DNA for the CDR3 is TGCGCCAGCAGCCTTATAGCGGGAGTGGAGACCCAGTACTTC.

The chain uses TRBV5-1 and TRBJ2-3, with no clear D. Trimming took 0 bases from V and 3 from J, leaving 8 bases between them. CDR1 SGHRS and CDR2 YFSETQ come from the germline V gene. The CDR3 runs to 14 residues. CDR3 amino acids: CASSLADKTDTQYF. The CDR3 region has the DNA TGCGCCAGCAGCTTGGCAGATAAAACAGATACGCAGTATTTT.

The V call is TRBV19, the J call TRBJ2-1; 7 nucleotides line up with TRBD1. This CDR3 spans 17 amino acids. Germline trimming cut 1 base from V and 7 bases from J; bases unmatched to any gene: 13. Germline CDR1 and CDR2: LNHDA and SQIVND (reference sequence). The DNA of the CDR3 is TGTGCCAGTAGTATAGGTTCGTTAGGGGGCTTTATAAATGAGCAGTTCTTC. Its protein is CASSIGSLGGFINEQFF.

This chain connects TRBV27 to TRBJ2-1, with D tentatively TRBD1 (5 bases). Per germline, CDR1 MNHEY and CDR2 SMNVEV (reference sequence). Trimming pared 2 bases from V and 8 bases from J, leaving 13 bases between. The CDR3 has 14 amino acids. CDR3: CASSLRLSGYEQFF. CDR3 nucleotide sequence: TGTGCCAGCAGTTTAAGGCTCTCAGGGTATGAGCAGTTCTTC.

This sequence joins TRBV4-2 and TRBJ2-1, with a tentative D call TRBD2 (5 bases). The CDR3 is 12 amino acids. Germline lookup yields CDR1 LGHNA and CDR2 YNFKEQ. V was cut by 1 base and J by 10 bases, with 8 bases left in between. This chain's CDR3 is CASSQGRLEQFF. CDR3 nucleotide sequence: TGTGCCAGCAGCCAAGGACGACTAGAGCAGTTCTTC.

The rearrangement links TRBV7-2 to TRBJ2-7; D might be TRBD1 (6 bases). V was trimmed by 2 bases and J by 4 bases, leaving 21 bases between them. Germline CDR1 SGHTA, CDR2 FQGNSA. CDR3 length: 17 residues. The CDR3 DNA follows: TGTGCCAGCAGCTTAAAACGACAGGTCCTTCGGGCGTACGAGCAGTACTTC. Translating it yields CASSLKRQVLRAYEQYF.